The clone carrying this TCR beta chain has a count of ten or more. Its target is not known. The sample originates from a study of early T cells in non-severe SARS-CoV-2 infection. Study-wide findings and caveats: A preference for anti-spike CD8 responses marked VDJdb matching, which missed private and CD4 specificities.

This CDR3 spans 14 amino acids. The V and J ends lost 4 bases and 3 bases, in that order; junction bases with no gene match: 4. Germline V gene sequence: CDR1 LNHDA, CDR2 SQIVND (reference sequence). Each single cDNA molecule received a unique molecular identifier. Using its own MiXCR run on the 5' RACE reads, TCRdb lists one record per CDR3 protein. The sample yields some 50,000 distinct CDR3 sequences, 7% to 10% seen once. The V gene is TRBV19, the J gene TRBJ2-5; TRBD1 aligns across 8 bases. The sample comprised whole blood. This TCR derives from an adult who was a healthcare worker with PCR-confirmed SARS-CoV-2 infection or an uninfected control (not recorded which). CDR3 sequence: CASSTGTGEETQYF. The CDR3 DNA reads TGTGCCAGTAGTACGGGGACAGGAGAAGAGACCCAGTACTTC.